These 12 T cell receptor beta chains were all obtained from the same sample, sequenced in a study of blood T cell repertoires in COVID-19. Only in-frame clones appear in the TCRdb table, and some are missing; sequencing was by immunoSEQ multiplex PCR. This sample yields 450,000 to 500,000 clones, of which approximately 83% are seen a single time; 3% to 4% belongs to the top ten. Source material: peripheral blood. The source is a human donor in a cohort sampled during active COVID-19.

The chain has TRBV11-2 and TRBJ1-3; no clear D. Germline-derived CDR1 and CDR2 are SGHAT and FQNNGV. The CDR3 is 16 residues long. V lost 1 base, J lost 1 base, and 11 bases lay in between. This CDR3 reads CASSLVYRGSGNTIYF. Written as DNA, the CDR3 is TGTGCCAGCAGCTTAGTTTACCGGGGTTCTGGAAACACCATATATTTT. Combining the CDR3 with reference TRBV11-2 and TRBJ1-3 gives the whole variable domain EAGVAQSPRYKIIEKRQSVAFWCNPISGHATLYWYQQILGQGPKLLIQFQNNGVVDDSQLPKDRFSAERLKGVDSTLKIQPAKLEDSAVYLCASSLVYRGSGNTIYFGEGSWLTVV.

This chain uses TRBV5-1 with TRBJ1-2, with 11 bases matching TRBD1. This CDR3 has 14 amino acids. Germline assignment: CDR1 SGHRS and CDR2 YFSETQ. J was trimmed by 7 bases and V by 7 bases; bases with no gene match: 9. The CDR3 sequence: CASGWTGGEGGYTF. Here the CDR3 DNA reads TGCGCCAGCGGCTGGACAGGGGGCGAAGGTGGCTACACCTTC.

CDR3 amino acids: CASSRQGGEPSGNTIYF. The CDR3 bases are TGTGCCAGCAGTCGCCAGGGAGGGGAACCCTCTGGAAACACCATATATTTT. The chain couples TRBV28 to TRBJ1-3, with D possibly being TRBD1 (5 bases). Germline V gives CDR1 MDHEN, CDR2 SYDVKM. This CDR3 is 17 amino acids long. V lost 5 bases, J lost 0 bases, and 17 bases lay in between.

About this clone itself: A read error may account for a junction end that differs from germline. The chain employs TRBV19 and TRBJ1-1; D gene unclear. This CDR3 is 13 amino acids long. Germline lookup yields CDR1 LNHDA and CDR2 SQIVND (reference sequence). CDR3 bases: TGTGCCAGTAGTTTAGACGGGGAGACTGAAGCTTTCTTT. This gives the protein CASSLDGETEAFF.

The chain couples TRBV5-1 to TRBJ2-1, with 12 positions matching TRBD2. Germline V CDR1 and CDR2: SGHRS, YFSETQ. V shed 2 bases and J 5 bases; nucleotides not matched to a gene: 5. This CDR3 is 16 amino acids long. The CDR3, as DNA: TGCGCCAGCAGCTTCCTAGCGGGAGGGCCTAACAATGAGCAGTTCTTC. This translates into CASSFLAGGPNNEQFF.

This clone has just one count. This chain links TRBV6-5 with TRBJ1-2; D may be TRBD1 (6 bases). Germline V gene data show CDR1 as MNHEY and CDR2 as SVGAGI. V was trimmed by 0 bases and J by 4 bases, leaving 12 bases between them. There are 15 residues in the CDR3. The chain's CDR3 is CASSYSRGRSYGYTF. CDR3 nucleotide sequence: TGTGCCAGCAGTTACTCCAGGGGAAGAAGCTATGGCTACACCTTC.

The J gene is TRBJ1-4, the V gene TRBV6-5; D remains ambiguous. Between the trimmed V and J ends, which lost 8 bases and 10 bases, there was a span of 14 bases. CDR3 size: 12 residues. The V gene's germline CDR1 is MNHEY and CDR2 SVGAGI. CDR3 sequence reads: CASGREGGKLFF. In nucleotides, the CDR3 is TGTGCCAGCGGACGAGAGGGTGGAAAACTGTTTTTT.

The chain uses TRBV3-1 (or the pseudogene TRBV3-2) and TRBJ2-7; D is perhaps TRBD2 (5 bases). The CDR3 consists of 12 residues. Trimming left V 0 bases short and J 7 bases short, with 7 bases between. Germline V gene sequence: CDR1 LGHDT, CDR2 YNNKEL (reference sequence). The CDR3 nucleotides read TGTGCCAGCAGCCAAGAGGGAGAGGAGCAGTACTTC. Its translation is CASSQEGEEQYF.

The gene calls are TRBV5-1 and TRBJ2-2, with D unclear. V shed 4 bases and J shed 1 base, with 11 bases lying between them. CDR1 and CDR2 from the germline V gene are SGHRS and YFSETQ. The CDR3 is 15 amino acids. CDR3: CASSRTEMNTGELFF. CDR3 DNA: TGCGCCAGCAGCCGTACAGAGATGAACACCGGGGAGCTGTTTTTT. Supplemented by reference TRBV5-1 and TRBJ2-2, the full variable domain reads KAGVTQTPRYLIKTRGQQVTLSCSPISGHRSVSWYQQTPGQGLQFLFEYFSETQRNKGNFPGRFSGRQFSNSRSEMNVSTLELGDSALYLCASSRTEMNTGELFFGEGSRLTVL.

The V and J genes are TRBV19 and TRBJ2-7, with D possibly being TRBD2 (5 bases). This CDR3 has 13 residues. Germline-derived CDR1 and CDR2 are LNHDA and SQIVND (reference sequence). The V and J ends lost 3 bases and 1 base respectively, with 7 bases between them. The CDR3 sequence is CASSIRESYEQYF. The CDR3 DNA follows: TGTGCCAGTAGTATCCGGGAATCCTACGAGCAGTACTTC.

V gene TRBV2 combines with J gene TRBJ1-4; maybe TRBD1 (6 bases). CDR3 length equals 13 residues. Germline V gene data show CDR1 as SNHLY and CDR2 as FYNNEI. Trimming removed 6 bases from V and 6 bases from J, with 11 bases in between. The CDR3 DNA reads TGTGCCAGCAGGGACAGTTCGGATGAAAAACTGTTTTTT. It specifies CASRDSSDEKLFF.

The rearrangement uses TRBV9 and TRBJ1-2; D remains unclear. Germline V gives CDR1 SGDLS, CDR2 YYNGEE. The CDR3 has 13 amino acids. V gave up 2 bases and J gave up 2 bases, with 7 bases separating them. The CDR3 DNA follows: TGTGCCAGCAGCGTGGGCAGAAACTATGGCTACACCTTC. Amino acids: CASSVGRNYGYTF.